What follows describes a single TCR beta chain. The data are from a study of T cell changes during pregnancy in multiple sclerosis. Data came from immunoSEQ multiplex PCR; TCRdb stores just in-frame clones and leaves some out. The table has about 70,000 clones, more than 85% seen once. This CDR3 has 11 residues. V dropped 2 bases and J dropped 4 bases, with 5 bases sitting between them. Germline CDR1 and CDR2: DFQATT and SNEGSKA (reference sequence). This sample comprised peripheral blood, obtained in the first trimester of pregnancy. The chain recombines TRBV20-1 with TRBJ2-5; D gene uncertain. The clonotype was recovered from a female donor with multiple sclerosis, enrolled in a pregnancy study. This CDR3 is CSARTGETQYF. The CDR3 DNA is TGCAGTGCTAGAACGGGAGAGACCCAGTACTTC.